A single TCR beta chain is shown here with its context. V lost 2 bases, J lost 5 bases, and 14 bases stayed unmatched. Germline lookup yields CDR1 SEHNR and CDR2 FQNEAQ (reference sequence). The CDR3 spans 17 residues. These data come from a study of blood T cells in healthy people across ages. Combining a sample-barcoded 5' primer with a J-beta primer mix, a second PCR ran for roughly 6 to 12 cycles. TCRdb used MiXCR to reprocess the 5' RACE reads, holding one entry per CDR3 protein. The sample yields fewer than 800,000 distinct CDR3 sequences, just under 25% seen once. These data are also associated with another study on T cells of mothers and their children. That source reports: When mothers and children were related, their normalized repertoire overlap, which was always slightly higher, did not differ significantly from that of unrelated pairs.

The receptor was derived from a boy aged 5-17 years in good health. Sequenced input: blood. This chain joins TRBV7-9 and TRBJ2-5; 7 nucleotides match TRBD2. This CDR3 reads CASSLTSALEGGETQYF. The DNA for the CDR3 is TGTGCCAGCAGCTTAACCTCGGCGCTCGAGGGAGGGGAGACCCAGTACTTC.